This T cell receptor beta chain emerged from a study of blood T cell repertoires in COVID-19. The protocol was immunoSEQ multiplex PCR, while the TCRdb copy is restricted to in-frame clones and leaves out a portion. The sample lists about 200,000 clones, roughly 84% occurring once. The sequence was collected from a human donor in a cohort sampled during active COVID-19. The specimen was peripheral blood.

The CDR3 here is CASSFYPNTYEQYF. CDR3 bases: TGTGCCAGCAGCTTTTACCCGAATACTTACGAGCAGTACTTC. The chain employs TRBV11-2 and TRBJ2-7, with D hard to call. CDR1 SGHAT and CDR2 FQNNGV come from the germline V gene. V was pared by 3 bases and J by 4 bases, with 13 bases between. The length of the CDR3 is 14 residues.